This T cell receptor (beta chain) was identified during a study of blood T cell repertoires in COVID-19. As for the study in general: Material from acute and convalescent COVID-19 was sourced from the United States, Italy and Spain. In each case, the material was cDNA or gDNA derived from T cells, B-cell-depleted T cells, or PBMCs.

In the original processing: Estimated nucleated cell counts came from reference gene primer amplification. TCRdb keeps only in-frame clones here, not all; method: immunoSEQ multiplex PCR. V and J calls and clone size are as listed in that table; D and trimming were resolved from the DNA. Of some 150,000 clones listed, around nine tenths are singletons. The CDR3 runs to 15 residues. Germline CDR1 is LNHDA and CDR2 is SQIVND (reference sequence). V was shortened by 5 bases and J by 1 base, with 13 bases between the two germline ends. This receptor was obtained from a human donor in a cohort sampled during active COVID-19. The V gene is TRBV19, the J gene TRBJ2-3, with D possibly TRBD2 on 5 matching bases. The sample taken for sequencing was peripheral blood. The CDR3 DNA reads TGTGCCAGTAGTTTCCCAACCGGGGGCACAGATACGCAGTATTTT. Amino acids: CASSFPTGGTDTQYF.